These 10 T cell receptor beta chains share one sample of origin, sequenced in a study of sequential checkpoint blockade in melanoma. As for treatment: randomized to nivolumab then ipilimumab (arm A) or the reverse (arm B). Generated by immunoSEQ multiplex PCR, the TCRdb table keeps only in-frame clones and is missing some. Of about 38,000 clones listed, more than 70% are singletons. Sequenced here: CD8+ T cells sorted from blood (inferred from file names), sampled from a patient given nivolumab and ipilimumab in sequence. The receptors were sampled from a human donor with melanoma.

This chain connects TRBV14 to TRBJ2-5, with 12 positions matching TRBD2. Germline V gene lookup returns CDR1 SGHDN and CDR2 FVKESK. With V trimmed by 6 bases and J by 5 bases, 19 bases remained unmatched. The CDR3 has 19 residues. The CDR3 loop is CASRRGPGTSGPPGETQYF. The CDR3 nucleotides are TGTGCCAGCAGGCGGGGACCGGGGACTAGCGGGCCACCAGGGGAGACCCAGTACTTC.

The chain carries TRBV28 and TRBJ1-1, with D uncertain. The CDR3 is 13 amino acids. Germline V gene data show CDR1 as MDHEN and CDR2 as SYDVKM. V shed 3 bases and J shed 3 bases, with 8 bases lying between them. The CDR3 spells CASSLTGYTEAFF. The CDR3 DNA sequence: TGTGCCAGCAGTTTGACGGGGTACACTGAAGCTTTCTTT.

The V call is TRBV25-1, the J call TRBJ2-2; 7 bases map to TRBD2. CDR1 and CDR2 (germline): MGHDK, SYGVNS. Losses at the gene ends were 4 bases for V and 6 bases for J; bases not matched to a gene: 14. The CDR3 runs to 17 residues. In nucleotides, the CDR3 is TGTGCCAGCAGTGTCTATCCTCCGGGACTAATTTCCGGGGAGCTGTTTTTT. It translates to CASSVYPPGLISGELFF.

The chain joins TRBV9 to TRBJ2-3; tentatively, D is TRBD1 (5 bases). V lost 3 bases, J lost 3 bases, and 17 bases lay in between. CDR3 length: 16 amino acids. Germline CDR1 is SGDLS and CDR2 is YYNGEE. The CDR3: CASSAVVRQGTDTQYF. In nucleotides, the CDR3 is TGTGCCAGCAGCGCGGTCGTAAGGCAGGGTACAGATACGCAGTATTTT. The full variable domain, its missing parts supplied by reference TRBV9 and TRBJ2-3, is DSGVTQTPKHLITATGQRVTLRCSPRSGDLSVYWYQQSLDQGLQFLIQYYNGEERAKGNILERFSAQQFPDLHSELNLSSLELGDSALYFCASSAVVRQGTDTQYFGPGTRLTVL.

This rearrangement joins TRBV11-2 to TRBJ2-1; possible D gene TRBD2, 6 bases. The germline V and J ends were trimmed by 5 bases and 12 bases, with 14 bases remaining between them. This CDR3 is 12 amino acids long. Germline CDR1 SGHAT, CDR2 FQNNGV. The CDR3 DNA is TGTGCCAGCAGCGACTGGGACGGGGGGCAGTTCTTC. Translating it yields CASSDWDGGQFF.

The chain uses TRBV7-8 and TRBJ2-3; 8 nucleotides align to TRBD2. The CDR3 has 14 residues. The trim removed 10 bases at V and 1 base at J, leaving 7 bases unmatched. In germline, CDR1 is SGHVS, CDR2 FQNEAQ. The CDR3 nucleotides are TGTGCCACCATAGCGGGATCCGGCACAGATACGCAGTATTTT. Its translation is CATIAGSGTDTQYF.

V is TRBV4-3 and J is TRBJ2-3; 11 bases are shared with TRBD2. With V trimmed by 0 bases and J by 7 bases, 6 bases remained unmatched. Germline values: CDR1 LGHNA, CDR2 YSLEER. The CDR3 is 16 residues long. The CDR3, as DNA: TGCGCCAGCAGCCAAGAGACTAGCGGGATCTTGCATACGCAGTATTTT. This encodes CASSQETSGILHTQYF.

J is TRBJ2-7 and V is TRBV4-2, with D perhaps TRBD1 (5 bases). The CDR3 has 16 residues. Trimming took 3 bases from V and 5 from J, leaving 20 bases between them. Germline loops: CDR1 LGHNA, CDR2 YNFKEQ. The CDR3 coding sequence is TGTGCCAGCAGCCACATAAGTCCGTCCGTGGACAACGAGCAGTACTTC. It codes for CASSHISPSVDNEQYF.

This sequence joins TRBV5-1 and TRBJ2-5; 9 bases are a match to TRBD1. Judging by the DNA end, TRBJ2-7 fits better; the J call may be wrong. Germline V gene lookup returns CDR1 SGHRS and CDR2 YFSETQ. CDR3 length equals 14 residues. The CDR3 is CASSLAGQGYEQYF. The CDR3 bases are TGCGCCAGCAGCTTGGCGGGACAGGGATACGAGCAGTACTTC.

V gene TRBV5-1 combines with J gene TRBJ2-3, with D possibly TRBD2 on 6 matching bases. Germline V gene sequence: CDR1 SGHRS, CDR2 YFSETQ. The CDR3 covers 16 residues. V lost 6 bases and J lost 2, with 19 bases in between. The CDR3 DNA is TGCGCCAGCACGACGGGACTCCGCATAGACACAGATACGCAGTATTTT. The encoded protein is CASTTGLRIDTDTQYF.